These 22 T cell receptor beta chains share one sample of origin, sequenced in a study of identifying expanded T cells in peripheral blood. Clones were sequenced by immunoSEQ multiplex PCR, and TCRdb holds only the in-frame ones, with some missing. Here the sample spans about 82,000 clones, about 90% being singletons. The source material was blood. The receptors stem from a person aged 18 to 70 in good health.

The chain employs TRBV29-1 and TRBJ2-3, with D perhaps given as TRBD1 or TRBD2 (5 bases each). The germline CDR1 and CDR2 sequences are SQVTM and ANQGSEA. With 0 bases removed from V and 10 bases from J, the gap between germline ends came to 35 bases. This CDR3 contains 20 residues. The CDR3 loop is CSVEDCSRVGRGVWVVAQYF. The CDR3, as DNA: TGCAGCGTTGAAGATTGTTCACGTGTTGGGCGAGGGGTGTGGGTAGTCGCGCAGTATTTT.

The gene calls are TRBV10-1 and TRBJ2-1; a possible D gene is TRBD1 (7 bases). The CDR3 spans 16 residues. CDR1 and CDR2 from the germline V gene are WNHNN and SYGVQD (reference sequence). V was clipped by 4 bases and J by 5 bases, with 18 bases between them. CDR3 nucleotide sequence: TGCGCCAGCAGTGCAGGCAGGCAGGGGGGCAACAATGAGCAGTTCTTC. This gives the protein CASSAGRQGGNNEQFF.

The rearrangement uses TRBV5-1 and TRBJ2-1; a possible D gene is TRBD2 (5 bases). CDR1 and CDR2 (germline): SGHRS, YFSETQ. V gave up 5 bases and J gave up 5 bases, with 17 bases separating them. The CDR3 length is 15 residues. The CDR3 reads CASRALLGRNNEQFF. The CDR3 coding sequence is TGCGCCAGCAGAGCCCTACTAGGGCGGAACAATGAGCAGTTCTTC.

The gene calls are TRBV18 and TRBJ2-4; D gene unclear. CDR1 is KGHSH and CDR2 is LQKENI in the germline V gene. V was trimmed by 5 bases and J by 5 bases, leaving 4 bases between them. This CDR3 contains 11 residues. Written as DNA, the CDR3 is TGTGCCAGCTCATCAGAAAACATTCAGTACTTC. Amino acid sequence: CASSSENIQYF.

This clone was detected once. The chain uses TRBV13 and TRBJ2-1; D is undetermined. The CDR3 consists of 14 residues. Germline lookup yields CDR1 PRHDT and CDR2 FYEKMQ (reference sequence). Deletions cut 0 bases from V and 5 bases from J, with 8 bases between. For the CDR3, the DNA is TGTGCCAGCAGCTTAGGCTCTTCGAACAATGAGCAGTTCTTC. It translates to CASSLGSSNNEQFF.

The J gene is TRBJ1-6, the V gene TRBV5-1; 8 nucleotides agree with TRBD1. Trimming took 4 bases from V and 2 from J; bases not matched to a gene: 5. Germline V gene sequence: CDR1 SGHRS, CDR2 YFSETQ. The CDR3 has 16 residues. DNA of the CDR3: TGCGCCAGCAGCGACGGGACAGGCACCTATAATTCACCCCTCCACTTT. Encoded protein: CASSDGTGTYNSPLHF.

The gene calls are TRBV6-1 and TRBJ1-2, with a tentative D call TRBD1 (6 bases). The CDR3 runs to 12 residues. From germline, CDR1 is MNHNS and CDR2 SASEGT. Trimming pared 4 bases from V and 5 bases from J, leaving 8 bases between. CDR3 loop: CASSAQGYGYTF. The CDR3, as DNA: TGTGCCAGCAGTGCACAGGGATATGGCTACACCTTC.

The chain couples TRBV19 to TRBJ2-2; 9 bases fit TRBD2. Germline trimming cut 7 bases from V and 4 bases from J; bases unmatched to any gene: 13. The CDR3 sequence is 17 residues long. Germline lookup yields CDR1 LNHDA and CDR2 SQIVND (reference sequence). The CDR3 DNA follows: TGTGCCAGTACCCCCTCCCCTAGCGGGACCCTCACCGGGGAGCTGTTTTTT. This translates into CASTPSPSGTLTGELFF.

The V gene is TRBV2, the J gene TRBJ1-6; D remains ambiguous. The CDR3 length is 15 residues. The germline V gene encodes CDR1 SNHLY and CDR2 FYNNEI. The V and J ends lost 5 bases and 0 bases respectively, with 8 bases between them. CDR3 bases: TGTGCCAGCAGTCTGGGGAGCTCCTATAATTCACCCCTCCACTTT. It encodes CASSLGSSYNSPLHF.

V and J are TRBV19 and TRBJ1-5; TRBD1 matches 8 bases. Losses at the gene ends were 7 bases for V and 4 bases for J; bases not matched to a gene: 6. This CDR3 has 14 residues. Germline lookup yields CDR1 LNHDA and CDR2 SQIVND (reference sequence). Written as DNA, the CDR3 is TGTGCCAGTACGGGACAGGTCCCTAATCAGCCCCAGCATTTT. Encoded protein: CASTGQVPNQPQHF.

The V call is TRBV12-5, the J call TRBJ2-7; 14 positions agree with TRBD2. The CDR3 has 19 amino acids. CDR1 and CDR2 from the germline V gene are LGHNT and FRNRAP. The V gene end was trimmed by 4 bases and the J gene end by 6 bases; junction bases not matched to a gene: 17. The DNA of the CDR3 is TGTGCTAGTGGTTGGCAAACGGGACTAGCGGGAGCGCTACCCGGCGAGCAGTACTTC. As protein: CASGWQTGLAGALPGEQYF.

V and J are TRBV4-3 and TRBJ1-3; D is uncertain. The germline V gene encodes CDR1 LGHNA and CDR2 YSLEER. V lost 0 bases and J lost 4, with 10 bases in between. This CDR3 comprises 15 residues. The CDR3, as DNA: TGCGCCAGCAGCCAAGAACGAGCCAAGGGAAACACCATATATTTT. Protein product: CASSQERAKGNTIYF.

About this clone: A single base separates this from a much larger clone, so it may be a read error. V usage is TRBV5-1 and J usage is TRBJ1-1; D not certain. V shed 2 bases and J shed 0 bases, with 2 bases lying between them. The CDR3 length is 12 residues. The V gene's germline CDR1 is SGHRS and CDR2 YFSETQ. CDR3 in amino acids: CASSLVNTEAFF. The CDR3 nucleotides are TGCGCCAGCAGCTTAGTGAACACTGAAGCTTTCTTT.

This clone occurred once. The chain joins TRBV10-2 to TRBJ2-1; no definite D call. V gave up 3 bases and J gave up 6 bases, with 18 bases separating them. The CDR3 is 16 residues long. Germline V gene lookup returns CDR1 WSHSY and CDR2 SAAADI. The CDR3 bases are TGCGCCAGCAGTGATCCCACGAGGCTCGGTCCCAATGAGCAGTTCTTC. This encodes CASSDPTRLGPNEQFF.

The chain has TRBV5-1 and TRBJ2-7; TRBD2 aligns across 16 bases. Per germline, CDR1 SGHRS and CDR2 YFSETQ. V shed 4 bases, J shed 7 bases, and the junction held 8 bases outside the gene matches. The CDR3 is made up of 16 amino acids. The CDR3 loop is CASSQDPGLAGGEQYF. CDR3 sequence (DNA): TGCGCCAGCAGCCAGGACCCGGGACTAGCGGGAGGGGAGCAGTACTTC.

CDR3 sequence: CASSDGTGYNSPLHF. The CDR3, as DNA: TGTGCCAGCAGTGATGGGACAGGGTATAATTCACCCCTCCACTTT. The chain joins TRBV6-1 to TRBJ1-6; 9 nucleotides align to TRBD1. The CDR3 sequence is 15 residues long. The germline CDR1 and CDR2 sequences are MNHNS and SASEGT. The J segment lost 4 bases and the V segment lost 3 bases, leaving 1 base of the junction unmatched.

The V gene is TRBV10-2, the J gene TRBJ2-7; 11 bases align to TRBD1. The CDR3 spans 15 residues. V shed 3 bases, J shed 4 bases, and the junction held 5 bases outside the gene matches. Germline loops: CDR1 WSHSY, CDR2 SAAADI. In DNA, the CDR3 is TGCGCCAGCAGTGATTGGGGGACAGGGGGTTACGAGCAGTACTTC. Protein sequence: CASSDWGTGGYEQYF.

This chain links TRBV7-2 with TRBJ1-1; weak D call: TRBD1 (6 bases). The CDR3 has 14 residues. V gave up 6 bases and J gave up 4 bases, with 15 bases separating them. CDR1 and CDR2 from the germline V gene are SGHTA and FQGNSA. CDR3 in DNA: TGTGCCAGCAGGGGCGAAGGGGGTACCACTGAAGCTTTCTTT. Encoded protein: CASRGEGGTTEAFF.

This chain uses TRBV18 with TRBJ2-7; TRBD2 might be the D (5 bases). This CDR3 spans 12 amino acids. Germline-derived CDR1 and CDR2 are KGHSH and LQKENI. Between the trimmed V and J ends, which lost 3 bases and 4 bases, there was a span of 7 bases. The DNA of the CDR3 is TGTGCCAGCTCACCCGAGGGATACGAGCAGTACTTC. Translation gives CASSPEGYEQYF. Complete variable domain (other parts from reference TRBV18 and TRBJ2-7): NAGVMQNPRHLVRRRGQEARLRCSPMKGHSHVYWYRQLPEEGLKFMVYLQKENIIDESGMPKERFSAEFPKEGPSILRIQQVVRGDSAAYFCASSPEGYEQYFGPGTRLTVT.

The gene calls are TRBV6-6 and TRBJ2-1, with a weak D call TRBD1 (5 bases). The V gene's germline CDR1 is MNHNY and CDR2 SVGAGI (reference sequence). The V and J ends lost 6 bases and 12 bases respectively, with 27 bases between them. The CDR3 has 16 residues. The CDR3 sequence is CASSQPFGPGILGQFF. In nucleotides, the CDR3 is TGTGCCAGCAGCCAACCTTTTGGGCCAGGGATCTTGGGGCAGTTCTTC.

The rearrangement links TRBV5-1 to TRBJ2-7; the match to TRBD2 covers 8 bases. The CDR3 runs 14 residues. The germline V gene has CDR1 SGHRS and CDR2 YFSETQ. Trimming at V came to 4 bases and at J to 2 bases, leaving 5 bases not matched to a gene. For the CDR3, the DNA is TGCGCCAGCAGCGCCGGGACTAGGGCCTACGAGCAGTACTTC. Its translation: CASSAGTRAYEQYF.

V gene TRBV7-9 combines with J gene TRBJ2-1; TRBD2 matches at 7 bases. The CDR3 loop spans 18 amino acids. Trimming removed 0 bases from V and 4 bases from J; junction bases left unmatched: 12. Germline V gives CDR1 SEHNR, CDR2 FQNEAQ (reference sequence). The chain's CDR3 is CASSLAQSRGRKYNEQFF. The CDR3 nucleotides are TGTGCCAGCAGCTTAGCCCAGTCCCGCGGGAGAAAGTACAATGAGCAGTTCTTC.